One sample yielded the 26 T cell receptor beta chains listed below, sequenced in a study of cytomegalovirus exposure and HLA in healthy donors. A multiplex PCR was run with 60 Vbeta primers and 13 Jbeta primers. Repertoires were generated with immunoSEQ multiplex PCR, while TCRdb's copy carries only in-frame clones and drops some. The table records 90,000 to 120,000 clones, roughly 72% of them present only once. The specimen was PBMCs. The origin of the receptors is a man aged 25-45 years in good health and CMV-seronegative.

This clone has more than one count but fewer than ten. The chain is built from TRBV6-6 and TRBJ2-7; no reliable D call. Germline CDR1 reads MNHNY; CDR2 reads SVGAGI (reference sequence). Trimming removed 5 bases at V and 2 bases at J, with 16 bases between. The CDR3 has 15 amino acids. This CDR3 reads CASSMARVVTYEQYF. For the CDR3, the DNA is TGTGCCAGCAGTATGGCTCGGGTGGTAACCTACGAGCAGTACTTC.

This clone was counted a few times. The chain recombines TRBV27 with TRBJ1-2, with D uncertain. The CDR3 spans 12 residues. V lost 4 bases and J 10 bases, leaving 13 bases between the germline ends. Looked up from germline, CDR1 is MNHEY and CDR2 is SMNVEV (reference sequence). CDR3 coding DNA: TGTGCCAGCAGTTCAGGAGGAGGGTTCTACACCTTC. Protein: CASSSGGGFYTF.

The chain couples TRBV4-1 to TRBJ2-7; TRBD1 matches 10 bases. The length of the CDR3 is 14 residues. Germline CDR1 MGHRA, CDR2 YSYEKL. The ends lost 5 bases at V and 4 bases at J; junction bases unmatched: 5. CDR3 loop: CASSAGTGVYEQYF. For the CDR3, the DNA is TGCGCCAGCAGCGCCGGGACAGGGGTTTACGAGCAGTACTTC.

The gene calls are TRBV28 and TRBJ1-3; D is possibly TRBD1 (6 bases). The CDR3 has 14 amino acids. The ends were cut back, 6 bases at V and 4 bases at J, with 13 bases in the middle. CDR1 is MDHEN and CDR2 is SYDVKM in the germline V gene. The CDR3 DNA sequence: TGTGCCAGCAGCCCACAGGGATACGGAAACACCATATATTTT. Translated, it gives CASSPQGYGNTIYF.

This clone has only a few counts. The rearrangement joins TRBV7-2 to TRBJ1-5; no reliable D call. The CDR3 sequence is 13 residues long. From germline, CDR1 is SGHTA and CDR2 FQGNSA. The V end lost 5 bases, the J end lost 9 bases, and 14 bases lay between the germline ends. The DNA for the CDR3 is TGTGCCAGCAGCCACGGGCGGGAAGTGCCCCAGCATTTT. Protein product: CASSHGREVPQHF.

The V and J genes are TRBV19 and TRBJ2-3, with D possibly TRBD1 on 5 matching bases. The CDR3 runs 14 residues. Trimming removed 3 bases from V and 1 base from J, with 8 bases in between. Per germline, CDR1 LNHDA and CDR2 SQIVND (reference sequence). The CDR3 spells CASSMVRGTDTQYF. The CDR3 DNA sequence: TGTGCCAGTAGTATGGTCAGGGGCACAGATACGCAGTATTTT.

The chain employs TRBV28 and TRBJ1-4; TRBD1 agrees at 7 bases. V was clipped by 8 bases and J by 2 bases; unmatched bases: 5. From germline, CDR1 is MDHEN and CDR2 SYDVKM. There are 14 residues in the CDR3. The CDR3 bases are TGTGCCAGCGGACCGACAGGGACTAATGAAAAACTGTTTTTT. Amino acid sequence: CASGPTGTNEKLFF.

This clone was seen a few times. The CDR3, as DNA: TGCGCCAGCAGCCAGGGACTAGTTTACGACGAGCAGTACTTC. Its translation: CASSQGLVYDEQYF. This rearrangement joins TRBV5-1 to TRBJ2-7; 8 bases are a match to TRBD2. This CDR3 comprises 14 residues. J was trimmed by 5 bases and V by 4 bases; bases with no gene match: 8. The germline V gene has CDR1 SGHRS and CDR2 YFSETQ.

This chain connects TRBV5-1 to TRBJ2-5; 8 positions agree with TRBD2. The J call may not be correct, given that the DNA end is closer to TRBJ2-7. The germline V gene has CDR1 SGHRS and CDR2 YFSETQ. The CDR3 spans 15 residues. The CDR3 here is CASSLGISGIYEQYF. The CDR3 DNA reads TGCGCCAGCAGCTTGGGAATTAGCGGGATCTACGAGCAGTACTTC.

The rearrangement uses TRBV5-5 and TRBJ1-4; 8 bases align to TRBD1. In germline, CDR1 is SGHKS, CDR2 YYEKEE (reference sequence). This CDR3 is built from 16 residues. V lost 4 bases and J lost 8; bases outside the gene matches: 13. CDR3 nucleotides: TGTGCCAGCAGCCCCCCGGACAGGGCTGCTGAAGAAAAACTGTTTTTT. Amino acids: CASSPPDRAAEEKLFF.

This chain links TRBV4-1 with TRBJ2-6, with a possible D match to TRBD1 (5 bases). Germline CDR1 and CDR2: MGHRA and YSYEKL. The CDR3 has 18 residues. Trimming removed 2 bases at V and 0 bases at J, with 14 bases between. The CDR3 spells CASSQLRGMGSGANVLTF. CDR3 nucleotide sequence: TGCGCCAGCAGCCAATTAAGGGGTATGGGCTCTGGGGCCAACGTCCTGACTTTC.

The chain links TRBV6-1 to TRBJ1-5; weak D call: TRBD1 (5 bases). From germline, CDR1 is MNHNS and CDR2 SASEGT. The ends were cut back, 1 base at V and 3 bases at J, with 7 bases in the middle. The CDR3 is 14 amino acids. CDR3 amino acids: CASSEGQFNQPQHF. The CDR3 coding sequence is TGTGCCAGCAGTGAAGGACAGTTCAATCAGCCCCAGCATTTT.

J is TRBJ2-2 and V is TRBV4-1; 9 nucleotides align to TRBD2. Trimming at V came to 3 bases and at J to 2 bases, leaving 4 bases not matched to a gene. CDR3 size: 16 residues. From germline, CDR1 is MGHRA and CDR2 YSYEKL. This CDR3 is CASSHWREGNTGELFF. In DNA form, the CDR3 reads TGCGCCAGCAGCCACTGGCGGGAGGGAAACACCGGGGAGCTGTTTTTT.

This clone appeared a single time. V usage is TRBV19 and J usage is TRBJ1-1; no definite D call. The germline CDR1 and CDR2 sequences are LNHDA and SQIVND (reference sequence). Trimming cost V 6 bases and J 1 base, with 9 bases left between them. This CDR3 has 13 residues. The CDR3 nucleotides read TGTGCCAGTAGAACAGCCGCGAACACTGAAGCTTTCTTT. Translated, it gives CASRTAANTEAFF.

The chain recombines TRBV6-5 with TRBJ1-4, with D unresolved. V was trimmed by 0 bases and J by 2 bases, leaving 10 bases between them. This CDR3 has 16 residues. The germline V gene has CDR1 MNHEY and CDR2 SVGAGI. CDR3 amino acids: CASSYSQSSTNEKLFF. The CDR3 DNA follows: TGTGCCAGCAGTTACTCACAGTCCTCGACTAATGAAAAACTGTTTTTT.

Note on this clone: The junction departs from the called germline gene at one end, perhaps through a read error. The chain recombines TRBV7-9 with TRBJ1-2, with 8 nucleotides matching TRBD1. CDR3 length equals 14 residues. Per the germline V gene, CDR1 is SEHNR and CDR2 is FQNEAQ (reference sequence). CDR3 DNA: TGTGCCAGCAGCATAGCGGGACAGGCTCATGGCTACACCTTC. Encoded protein: CASSIAGQAHGYTF. The whole variable domain, remainder taken from reference TRBV7-9 and TRBJ1-2, is DTGVSQNPRHKITKRGQNVTFRCDPISEHNRLYWYRQTLGQGPEFLTYFQNEAQLEKSRLLSDRFSAERPKGSFSTLEIQRTEQGDSAMYLCASSIAGQAHGYTFGSGTRLTVV.

The J gene is TRBJ1-4, the V gene TRBV7-9; 7 bases map to TRBD1. Trimming cost V 1 base and J 7 bases; bases outside gene matches: 6. Germline-derived CDR1 and CDR2 are SEHNR and FQNEAQ (reference sequence). This CDR3 comprises 15 residues. The CDR3 loop reads CASSLVLGGLEKLFF. The DNA of the CDR3 is TGTGCCAGCAGCTTAGTTTTAGGGGGCCTTGAAAAACTGTTTTTT.

This clone has only a few counts. The chain uses TRBV25-1 and TRBJ2-5, with a tentative D call TRBD1 (6 bases). Trimming pared 0 bases from V and 2 bases from J, leaving 7 bases between. The CDR3 length is 14 residues. Looked up from germline, CDR1 is MGHDK and CDR2 is SYGVNS. This CDR3 is CASSEYRGQETQYF. The CDR3 DNA reads TGTGCCAGCAGTGAATACAGGGGTCAAGAGACCCAGTACTTC.

This clone was counted once. The J gene is TRBJ2-3, the V gene TRBV6-5; D possibly corresponds to TRBD2 (5 bases). Germline V CDR1 and CDR2: MNHEY, SVGAGI. V lost 6 bases, J lost 1 base, and 14 bases lay in between. This CDR3 has 15 residues. DNA for the CDR3: TGTGCCAGCAGGAACGAGGGTGTTGGCACAGATACGCAGTATTTT. Translation: CASRNEGVGTDTQYF.

The gene calls are TRBV27 and TRBJ1-1, with unresolved D. CDR1 and CDR2 (germline): MNHEY, SMNVEV (reference sequence). CDR3 length: 17 residues. The V gene lost 0 bases and the J gene lost 1 base, with 15 bases spanning the gap. The CDR3 region is CASSLSLAPGRNTEAFF. The CDR3 bases are TGTGCCAGCAGTTTATCATTGGCCCCGGGAAGGAACACTGAAGCTTTCTTT.

This chain links TRBV15 with TRBJ2-5; 9 positions agree with TRBD1. This CDR3 has 16 residues. From germline, CDR1 is LNHNV and CDR2 YYDKDF (reference sequence). V shed 3 bases, J shed 5 bases, and the junction held 10 bases outside the gene matches. The CDR3: CATSRWGQGRRETQYF. The CDR3 coding sequence is TGTGCCACCAGCAGGTGGGGACAGGGAAGGAGGGAGACCCAGTACTTC.

The chain links TRBV6-6 to TRBJ2-1, with D uncertain. The V gene's germline CDR1 is MNHNY and CDR2 SVGAGI (reference sequence). This CDR3 has 12 amino acids. Trimming took off 2 bases at V and 10 bases at J, with 9 bases between the two ends. The CDR3 sequence is CASSYEAEEQFF. The CDR3 DNA follows: TGTGCCAGCAGTTACGAGGCAGAGGAGCAGTTCTTC.

The rearrangement joins TRBV5-1 to TRBJ2-5; 11 bases are a match to TRBD2. CDR3 length: 21 residues. The J segment lost 5 bases and the V segment lost 0 bases, leaving 21 bases of the junction unmatched. Germline loops: CDR1 SGHRS, CDR2 YFSETQ. This chain's CDR3 is CASSLEPRGGTSGIPGETQYF. The CDR3 nucleotides read TGCGCCAGCAGCTTGGAGCCGCGGGGCGGGACTAGCGGCATACCAGGGGAGACCCAGTACTTC.

V usage is TRBV2 and J usage is TRBJ2-5, with 10 bases matching TRBD2. This CDR3 is built from 14 residues. From germline, CDR1 is SNHLY and CDR2 FYNNEI. The V segment lost 7 bases and the J segment 3 bases; nucleotides outside the gene matches: 5. CDR3 coding DNA: TGTGCCAGCACAAGCGGGGGGGCCGAAGAGACCCAGTACTTC. It specifies CASTSGGAEETQYF.

The genes are TRBV7-9 and TRBJ1-4, with D unclear. Trimming removed 2 bases at V and 0 bases at J, with 7 bases between. The CDR3 covers 15 residues. Germline V gives CDR1 SEHNR, CDR2 FQNEAQ (reference sequence). The CDR3 region is CASSLSTSTNEKLFF. The CDR3 DNA reads as TGTGCCAGCAGCTTAAGTACATCAACTAATGAAAAACTGTTTTTT.

This clone was observed a few times. The J gene is TRBJ1-1, the V gene TRBV5-4; 7 bases are shared with TRBD1. Looked up from germline, CDR1 is SGHNT and CDR2 is YYREEE (reference sequence). The V and J ends lost 3 bases and 3 bases, in that order; junction bases with no gene match: 2. This CDR3 has 13 amino acids. CDR3 DNA sequence: TGTGCCAGCAGCTCAGGGGGTGACACTGAAGCTTTCTTT. It encodes CASSSGGDTEAFF.